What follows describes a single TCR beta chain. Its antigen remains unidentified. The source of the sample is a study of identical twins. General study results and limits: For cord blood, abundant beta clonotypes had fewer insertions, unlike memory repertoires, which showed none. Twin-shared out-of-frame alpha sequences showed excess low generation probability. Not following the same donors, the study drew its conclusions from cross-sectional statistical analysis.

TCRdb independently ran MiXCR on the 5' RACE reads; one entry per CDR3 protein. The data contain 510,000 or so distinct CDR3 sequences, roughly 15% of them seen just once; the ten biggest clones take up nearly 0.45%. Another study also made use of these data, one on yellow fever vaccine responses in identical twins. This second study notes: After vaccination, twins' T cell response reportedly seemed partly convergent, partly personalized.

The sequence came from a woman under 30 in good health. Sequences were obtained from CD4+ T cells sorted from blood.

CDR3: CSVDVGSQETQYF. CDR3 nucleotides: TGCAGCGTCGACGTGGGGAGCCAAGAGACCCAGTACTTC. This chain uses TRBV29-1 with TRBJ2-5; TRBD2 might be the D (5 bases). The V gene lost 6 bases and the J gene lost 1 base, with 12 bases spanning the gap. The CDR3 has 13 amino acids. Germline assignment: CDR1 SQVTM and CDR2 ANQGSEA.